The entry that follows covers one T cell receptor beta chain sequence. The data are from a study of blood T cell repertoires in COVID-19. Study context: T cells, B-cell-depleted T cells, or PBMCs provided the cDNA or gDNA that served as material.

Some clones are missing from TCRdb's copy, which holds only in-frame ones; the method was immunoSEQ multiplex PCR. Of 160,000 or so clones detected, 87% appear once; the ten largest clones hold roughly 1.4%. Between the trimmed V and J ends, which lost 6 bases and 3 bases, there was a span of 22 bases. The CDR3 consists of 17 residues. Germline CDR1 and CDR2: SEHNR and FQNEAQ (reference sequence). The chain uses TRBV7-9 and TRBJ2-3, with D possibly TRBD1 on 5 matching bases. Sequenced: peripheral blood. The receptor's source is a woman aged 50 to 65 with acute or convalescent COVID-19. The DNA of the CDR3 is TGTGCCAGCAGTCCTCGACAGACCATCACACGAACAGATACGCAGTATTTT. Translation: CASSPRQTITRTDTQYF.